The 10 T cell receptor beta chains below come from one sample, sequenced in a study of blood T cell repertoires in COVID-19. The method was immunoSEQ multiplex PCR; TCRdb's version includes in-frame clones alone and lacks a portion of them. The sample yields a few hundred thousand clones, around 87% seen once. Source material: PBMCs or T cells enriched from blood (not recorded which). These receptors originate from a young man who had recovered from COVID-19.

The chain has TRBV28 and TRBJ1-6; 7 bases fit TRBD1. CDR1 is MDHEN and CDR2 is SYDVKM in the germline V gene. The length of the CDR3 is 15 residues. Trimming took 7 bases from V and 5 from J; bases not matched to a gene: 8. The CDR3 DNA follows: TGTGCCAGCACCTCGGGGACAGCCGATAATTCACCCCTCCACTTT. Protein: CASTSGTADNSPLHF. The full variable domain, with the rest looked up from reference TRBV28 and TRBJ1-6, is DVKVTQSSRYLVKRTGEKVFLECVQDMDHENMFWYRQDPGLGLRLIYFSYDVKMKEKGDIPEGYSVSREKKERFSLILESASTNQTSMYLCASTSGTADNSPLHFGNGTRLTVT.

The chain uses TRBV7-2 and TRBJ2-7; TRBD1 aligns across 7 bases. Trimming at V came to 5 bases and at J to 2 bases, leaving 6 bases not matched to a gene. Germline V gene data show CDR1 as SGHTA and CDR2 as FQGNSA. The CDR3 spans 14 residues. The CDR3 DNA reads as TGTGCCAGCAGCGCTTACAGGGGACCCTACGAGCAGTACTTC. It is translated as CASSAYRGPYEQYF.

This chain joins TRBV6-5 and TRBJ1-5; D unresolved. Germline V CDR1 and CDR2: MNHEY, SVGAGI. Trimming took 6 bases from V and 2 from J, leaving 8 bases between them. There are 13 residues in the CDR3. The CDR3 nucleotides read TGTGCCAGCAGCCCAAGAGGCAATCAGCCCCAGCATTTT. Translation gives CASSPRGNQPQHF.

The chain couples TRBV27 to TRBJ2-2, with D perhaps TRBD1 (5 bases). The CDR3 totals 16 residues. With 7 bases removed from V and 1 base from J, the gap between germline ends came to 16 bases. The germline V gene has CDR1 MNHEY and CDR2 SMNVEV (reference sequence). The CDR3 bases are TGTGCCAGCACCCCCCTGGGGCAGGGGAACACCGGGGAGCTGTTTTTT. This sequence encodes CASTPLGQGNTGELFF.

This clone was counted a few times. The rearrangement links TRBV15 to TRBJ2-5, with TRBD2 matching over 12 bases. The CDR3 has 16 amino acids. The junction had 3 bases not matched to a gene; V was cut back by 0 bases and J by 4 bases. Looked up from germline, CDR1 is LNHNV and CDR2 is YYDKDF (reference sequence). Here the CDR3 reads CATSRDVGLAGETQYF. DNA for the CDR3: TGTGCCACCAGCAGAGATGTGGGACTAGCGGGAGAGACCCAGTACTTC. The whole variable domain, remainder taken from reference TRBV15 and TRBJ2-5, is DAMVIQNPRYQVTQFGKPVTLSCSQTLNHNVMYWYQQKSSQAPKLLFHYYDKDFNNEADTPDNFQSRRPNTSFCFLDIRSPGLGDTAMYLCATSRDVGLAGETQYFGPGTRLLVL.

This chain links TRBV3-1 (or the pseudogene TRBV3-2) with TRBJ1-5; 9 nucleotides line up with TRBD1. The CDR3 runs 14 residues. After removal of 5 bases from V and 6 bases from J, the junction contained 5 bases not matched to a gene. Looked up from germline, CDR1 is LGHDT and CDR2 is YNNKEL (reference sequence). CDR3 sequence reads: CASSYGQGFQPQHF. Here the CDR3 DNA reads TGTGCCAGCAGCTATGGACAGGGGTTTCAGCCCCAGCATTTT.

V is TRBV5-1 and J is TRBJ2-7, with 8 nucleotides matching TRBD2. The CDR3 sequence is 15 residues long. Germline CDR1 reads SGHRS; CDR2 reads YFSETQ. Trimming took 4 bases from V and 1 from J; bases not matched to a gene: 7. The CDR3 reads CASSDAAGGSYEQYF. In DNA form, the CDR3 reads TGCGCCAGCAGCGACGCGGCGGGGGGATCCTACGAGCAGTACTTC.

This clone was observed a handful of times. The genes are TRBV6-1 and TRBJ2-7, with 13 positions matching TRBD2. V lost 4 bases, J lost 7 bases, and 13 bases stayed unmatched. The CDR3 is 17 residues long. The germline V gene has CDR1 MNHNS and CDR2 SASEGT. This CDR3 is CASSVTSGGDPPREQYF. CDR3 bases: TGTGCCAGCAGTGTAACTAGCGGGGGGGATCCTCCCAGGGAGCAGTACTTC.

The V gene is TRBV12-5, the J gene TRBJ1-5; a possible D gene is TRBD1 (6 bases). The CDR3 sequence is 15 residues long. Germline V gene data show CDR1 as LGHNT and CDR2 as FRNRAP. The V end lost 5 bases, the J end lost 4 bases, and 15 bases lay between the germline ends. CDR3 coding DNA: TGTGCTAGTGGTACCTATACAGGGCTGAATCAGCCCCAGCATTTT. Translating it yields CASGTYTGLNQPQHF. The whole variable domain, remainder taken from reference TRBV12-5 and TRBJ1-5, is DARVTQTPRHKVTEMGQEVTMRCQPILGHNTVFWYRQTMMQGLELLAYFRNRAPLDDSGMPKDRFSAEMPDATLATLKIQPSEPRDSAVYFCASGTYTGLNQPQHFGDGTRLSIL.

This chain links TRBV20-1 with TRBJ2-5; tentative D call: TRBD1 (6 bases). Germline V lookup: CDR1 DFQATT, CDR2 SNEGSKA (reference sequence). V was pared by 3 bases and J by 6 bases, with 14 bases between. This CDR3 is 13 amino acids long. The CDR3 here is CSASFRGGKTQYF. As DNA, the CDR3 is TGCAGTGCTAGTTTCAGAGGGGGAAAGACCCAGTACTTC.